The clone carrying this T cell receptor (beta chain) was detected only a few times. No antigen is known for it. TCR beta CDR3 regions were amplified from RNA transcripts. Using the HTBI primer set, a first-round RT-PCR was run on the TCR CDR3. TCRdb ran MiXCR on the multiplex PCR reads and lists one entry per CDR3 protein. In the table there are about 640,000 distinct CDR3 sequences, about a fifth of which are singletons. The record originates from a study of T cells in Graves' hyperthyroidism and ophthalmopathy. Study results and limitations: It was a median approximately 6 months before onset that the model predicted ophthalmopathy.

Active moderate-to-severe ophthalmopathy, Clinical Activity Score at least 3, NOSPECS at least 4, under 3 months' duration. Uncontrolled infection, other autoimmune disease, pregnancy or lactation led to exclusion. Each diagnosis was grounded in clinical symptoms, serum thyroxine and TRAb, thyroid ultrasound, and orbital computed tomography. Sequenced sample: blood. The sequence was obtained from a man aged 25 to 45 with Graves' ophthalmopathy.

As DNA, the CDR3 is TGTGCCAGCAGCCACCGGGACAGGGGTGGAAACACCATATATTTT. Its protein is CASSHRDRGGNTIYF. The V gene is TRBV3-1, the J gene TRBJ1-3; TRBD1 matches 10 bases. CDR1 is LGHDT and CDR2 is YNNKEL in the germline V gene (reference sequence). The CDR3 totals 15 residues. J gave up 3 bases and V 3 bases, and 2 bases lay outside the gene matches. Drawing the rest from reference TRBV3-1 and TRBJ1-3, the complete variable domain is DTAVSQTPKYLVTQMGNDKSIKCEQNLGHDTMYWYKQDSKKFLKIMFSYNNKELIINETVPNRFSPKSPDKAHLNLHINSLELGDSAVYFCASSHRDRGGNTIYFGEGSWLTVV.